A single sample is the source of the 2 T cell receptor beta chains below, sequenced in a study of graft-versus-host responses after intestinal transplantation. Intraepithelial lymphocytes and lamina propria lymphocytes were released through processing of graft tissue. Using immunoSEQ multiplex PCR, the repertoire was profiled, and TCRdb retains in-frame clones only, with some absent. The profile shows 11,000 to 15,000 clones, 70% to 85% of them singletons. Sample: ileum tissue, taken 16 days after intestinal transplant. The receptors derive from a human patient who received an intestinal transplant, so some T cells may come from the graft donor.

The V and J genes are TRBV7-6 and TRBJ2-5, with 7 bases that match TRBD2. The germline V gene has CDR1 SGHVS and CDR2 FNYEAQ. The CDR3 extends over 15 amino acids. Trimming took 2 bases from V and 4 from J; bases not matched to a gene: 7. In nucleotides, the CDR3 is TGTGCCAGCAGCTTATTGGTGGGGGGGAGAGAGACCCAGTACTTC. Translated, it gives CASSLLVGGRETQYF.

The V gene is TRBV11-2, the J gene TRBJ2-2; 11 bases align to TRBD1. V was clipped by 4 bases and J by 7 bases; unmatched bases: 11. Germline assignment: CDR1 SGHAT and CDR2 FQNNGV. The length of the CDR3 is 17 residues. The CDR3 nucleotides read TGTGCCAGCAGCTGGAGTGGACAGGGGGCATTGATCGGGGAGCTGTTTTTT. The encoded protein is CASSWSGQGALIGELFF.